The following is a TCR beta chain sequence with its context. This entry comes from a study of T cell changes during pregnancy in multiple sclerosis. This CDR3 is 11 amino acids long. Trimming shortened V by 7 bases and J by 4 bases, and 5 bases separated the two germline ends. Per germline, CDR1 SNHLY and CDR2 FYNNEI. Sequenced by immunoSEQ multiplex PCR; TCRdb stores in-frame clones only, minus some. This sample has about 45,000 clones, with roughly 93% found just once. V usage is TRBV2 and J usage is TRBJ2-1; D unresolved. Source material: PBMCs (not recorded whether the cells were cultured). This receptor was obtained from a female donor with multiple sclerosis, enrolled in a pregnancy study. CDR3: CASTLYNEQFF. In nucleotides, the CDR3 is TGTGCCAGCACTCTGTACAATGAGCAGTTCTTC. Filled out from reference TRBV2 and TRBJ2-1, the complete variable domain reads EPEVTQTPSHQVTQMGQEVILRCVPISNHLYFYWYRQILGQKVEFLVSFYNNEISEKSEIFDDQFSVERPDGSNFTLKIRSTKLEDSAMYFCASTLYNEQFFGPGTRLTVL.